This entry concerns a single T cell receptor beta chain. Its antigen is currently unknown. The length of the CDR3 is 15 residues. CDR1 and CDR2 (germline): SNHLY, FYNNEI. Trimming stripped 4 bases from V and 0 bases from J, with 10 bases between. Patients with a history of autoimmune disease or on systemic immunosuppression were excluded. The data were taken from a study of OX40 agonist ivuxolimab in advanced cancers. Study at large: Enrolled patients in dose escalation had cancers that were hepatocellular carcinoma, melanoma, renal cell or head and neck cancer.

Some clones are missing from TCRdb's copy, which holds only in-frame ones; the method was immunoSEQ multiplex PCR. The sample shows about 51,000 clones, about 88% of them seen only once. Study-level points and caveats: Low normalized T-cell clonal expansion was additionally recorded for some nonresponders. By week 6 at 0.1 to 3.0 mg/kg, blood CD4+ and CD8+ T cells had expanded clonally.

The sequence derives from an adult with an advanced solid tumor such as melanoma, head and neck, liver or kidney cancer. This specimen was CD4+ or CD8+ T cells sorted from blood, taken in a trial of the OX40 agonist ivuxolimab. The V call is TRBV2, the J call TRBJ2-1; weak D call: TRBD2 (5 bases). CDR3 nucleotides: TGTGCCAGCAGTGCTGGGGAGAGCTCCTACAATGAGCAGTTCTTC. It specifies CASSAGESSYNEQFF.